This T cell receptor (beta chain) stems from a study of shared T cell receptors in the human thymus. The method was immunoSEQ multiplex PCR; TCRdb's version includes in-frame clones alone and lacks a portion of them. The table lists approximately 760,000 clones, approximately 83% of them singletons, with more than 0.008% in the top ten. The V segment lost 7 bases and the J segment 1 base; nucleotides outside the gene matches: 15. The germline gives CDR1 SGHNT, CDR2 YYREEE (reference sequence). The CDR3 runs to 17 residues. The same specimen was also included in a second study, on human thymus T cells. That source adds: Donor material was obtained from healthy Finnish infants undergoing corrective surgery for congenital heart defects. Thymus was obtained from resections taken during corrective heart surgery. Repertoires from thymus and blood appeared to show biased V and J gene usage. Thymic repertoires of unrelated individuals were reported in related research to overlap highly.

The receptor comes from a girl under three years old with a congenital heart defect. V gene TRBV5-4 combines with J gene TRBJ2-7; 9 nucleotides align to TRBD1. The specimen was thymocytes. The CDR3 loop is CASSLRGYRGRSYEQYF. For the CDR3, the DNA is TGTGCCAGCTCCTTACGCGGGTACAGGGGGCGTTCCTACGAGCAGTACTTC.